This T cell receptor beta chain was observed in a study of blood T cell repertoires in COVID-19. Assay used: immunoSEQ multiplex PCR; TCRdb lists only in-frame clones, some missing. The sample contains 150,000 to 200,000 clones, 86% of which appear only once. CDR1 PRHDT and CDR2 FYEKMQ come from the germline V gene (reference sequence). Trimming took off 0 bases at V and 3 bases at J, with 12 bases between the two ends. The CDR3 runs 15 residues. V and J are TRBV13 and TRBJ2-7; D not resolved. The receptor comes from a woman aged 25 to 39 who had recovered from COVID-19. The sequenced material came from PBMCs or T cells enriched from blood (not recorded which). This CDR3 reads CASSLGEADNYEQYF. DNA of the CDR3: TGTGCCAGCAGCTTAGGAGAGGCCGATAACTACGAGCAGTACTTC. The full variable domain, with the rest looked up from reference TRBV13 and TRBJ2-7, is AAGVIQSPRHLIKEKRETATLKCYPIPRHDTVYWYQQGPGQDPQFLISFYEKMQSDKGSIPDRFSAQQFSDYHSELNMSSLELGDSALYFCASSLGEADNYEQYFGPGTRLTVT.